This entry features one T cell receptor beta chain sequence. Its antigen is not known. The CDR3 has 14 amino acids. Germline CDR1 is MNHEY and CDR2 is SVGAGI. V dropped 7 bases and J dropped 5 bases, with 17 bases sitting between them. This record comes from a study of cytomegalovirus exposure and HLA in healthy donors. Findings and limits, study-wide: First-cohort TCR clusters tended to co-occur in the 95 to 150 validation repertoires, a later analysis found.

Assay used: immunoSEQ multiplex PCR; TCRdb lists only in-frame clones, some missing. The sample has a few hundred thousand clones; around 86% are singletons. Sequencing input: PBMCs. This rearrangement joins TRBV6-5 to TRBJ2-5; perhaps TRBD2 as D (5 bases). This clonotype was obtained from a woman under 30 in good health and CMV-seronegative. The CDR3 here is CASNPPEVGETQYF. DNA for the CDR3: TGTGCCAGCAATCCTCCGGAGGTTGGGGAGACCCAGTACTTC.